Given below is one TCR beta chain in context. The target antigen is unknown. The sample comes from a study of identifying expanded T cells in peripheral blood. Regarding the study as a whole: Two-week clone count variance significantly increased as total template count grew.

V gave up 4 bases and J gave up 4 bases; unmatched junction bases: 6. Germline CDR1 is MGHRA and CDR2 is YSYEKL. The CDR3 is 15 residues long. Clones were read by immunoSEQ multiplex PCR, and TCRdb kept only the in-frame ones, dropping some. The sample has about 100,000 clones, approximately 89% seen once. This receptor was obtained from a person aged 18-69 years in good health. The chain joins TRBV4-1 to TRBJ1-2, with 10 bases identical to TRBD1. Sequencing input: blood. The CDR3 sequence is CASSPTGGAGYGYTF. CDR3 DNA sequence: TGCGCCAGCAGCCCGACAGGGGGCGCGGGCTATGGCTACACCTTC.